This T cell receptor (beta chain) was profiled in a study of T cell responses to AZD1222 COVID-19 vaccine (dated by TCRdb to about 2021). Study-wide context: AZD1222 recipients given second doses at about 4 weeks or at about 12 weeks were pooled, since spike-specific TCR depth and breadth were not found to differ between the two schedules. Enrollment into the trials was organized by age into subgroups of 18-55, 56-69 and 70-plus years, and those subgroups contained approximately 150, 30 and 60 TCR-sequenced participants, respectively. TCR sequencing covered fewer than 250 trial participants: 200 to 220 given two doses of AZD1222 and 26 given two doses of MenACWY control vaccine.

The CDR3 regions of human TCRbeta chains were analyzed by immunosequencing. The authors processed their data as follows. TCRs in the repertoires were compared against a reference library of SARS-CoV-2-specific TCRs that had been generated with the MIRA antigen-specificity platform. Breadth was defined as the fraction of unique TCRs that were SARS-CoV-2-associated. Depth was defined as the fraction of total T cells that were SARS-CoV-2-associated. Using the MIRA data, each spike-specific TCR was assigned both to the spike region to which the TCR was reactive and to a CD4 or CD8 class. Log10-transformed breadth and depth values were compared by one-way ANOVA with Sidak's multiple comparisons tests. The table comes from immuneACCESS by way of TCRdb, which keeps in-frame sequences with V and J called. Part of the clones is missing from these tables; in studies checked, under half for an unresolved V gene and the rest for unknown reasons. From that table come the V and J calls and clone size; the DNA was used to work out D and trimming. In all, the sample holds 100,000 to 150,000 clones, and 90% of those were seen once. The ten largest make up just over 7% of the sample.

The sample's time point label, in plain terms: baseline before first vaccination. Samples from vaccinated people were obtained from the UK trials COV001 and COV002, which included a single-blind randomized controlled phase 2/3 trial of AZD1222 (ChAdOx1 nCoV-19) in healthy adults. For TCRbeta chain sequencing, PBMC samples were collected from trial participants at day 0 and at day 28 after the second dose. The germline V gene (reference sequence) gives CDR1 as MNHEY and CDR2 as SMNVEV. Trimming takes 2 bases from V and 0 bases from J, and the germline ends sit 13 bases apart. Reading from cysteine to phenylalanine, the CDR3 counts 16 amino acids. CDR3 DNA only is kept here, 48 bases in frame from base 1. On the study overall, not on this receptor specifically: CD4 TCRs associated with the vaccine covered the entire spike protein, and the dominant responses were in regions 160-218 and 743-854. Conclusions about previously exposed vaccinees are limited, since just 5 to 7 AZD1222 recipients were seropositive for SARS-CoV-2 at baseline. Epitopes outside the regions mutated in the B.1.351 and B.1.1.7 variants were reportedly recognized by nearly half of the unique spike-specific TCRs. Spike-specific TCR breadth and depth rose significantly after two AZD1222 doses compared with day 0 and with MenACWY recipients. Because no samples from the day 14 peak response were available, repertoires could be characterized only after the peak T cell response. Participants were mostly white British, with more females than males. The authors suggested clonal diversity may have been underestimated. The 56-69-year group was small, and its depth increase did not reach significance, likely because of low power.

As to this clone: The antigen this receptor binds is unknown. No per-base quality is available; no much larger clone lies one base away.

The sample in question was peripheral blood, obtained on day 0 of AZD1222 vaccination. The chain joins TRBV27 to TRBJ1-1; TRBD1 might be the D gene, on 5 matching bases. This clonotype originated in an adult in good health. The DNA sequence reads TGTGCCAGCAGTTTACGCAAGACAGCAATGAACACTGAAGCTTTCTTT. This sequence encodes CASSLRKTAMNTEAFF.